Reported below is one T cell receptor (beta chain). Its antigen is unknown. The CDR3 length is 14 residues. Trimming at V came to 5 bases and at J to 3 bases, leaving 5 bases not matched to a gene. Germline CDR1 and CDR2: SGHVS and FQNEAQ. The data were taken from a study of cytomegalovirus exposure and HLA in healthy donors. Overall study context: Sequencing of about 179 million T cells in an earlier analysis found 100 million or so unique TCR beta sequences.

Despite likely unrecorded immune exposures, the donors were nominally healthy at the time of sampling. Study-wide points: Later work showed greater clonal expansion in HLA-associated TCR beta chains than in equally common others. The authors listed roughly 150 TCR beta chains as cytomegalovirus-associated.

It was with 60 Vbeta and 13 Jbeta primers that the PCR ran. Profiling relied on immunoSEQ multiplex PCR, and the TCRdb table lists in-frame clones only, not all of them. There are under 200,000 clones in the sample; more than 65% occur only once, and under 8% lies in the top ten. This TCR was recovered from a man aged 50 to 60 in good health and CMV-seropositive. Sequenced sample: PBMCs. The rearrangement uses TRBV7-8 and TRBJ2-3; 7 nucleotides match TRBD1. CDR3 bases: TGTGCCAGCAGCCCAGGACAGGTAACAGATACGCAGTATTTT. Translating it yields CASSPGQVTDTQYF.